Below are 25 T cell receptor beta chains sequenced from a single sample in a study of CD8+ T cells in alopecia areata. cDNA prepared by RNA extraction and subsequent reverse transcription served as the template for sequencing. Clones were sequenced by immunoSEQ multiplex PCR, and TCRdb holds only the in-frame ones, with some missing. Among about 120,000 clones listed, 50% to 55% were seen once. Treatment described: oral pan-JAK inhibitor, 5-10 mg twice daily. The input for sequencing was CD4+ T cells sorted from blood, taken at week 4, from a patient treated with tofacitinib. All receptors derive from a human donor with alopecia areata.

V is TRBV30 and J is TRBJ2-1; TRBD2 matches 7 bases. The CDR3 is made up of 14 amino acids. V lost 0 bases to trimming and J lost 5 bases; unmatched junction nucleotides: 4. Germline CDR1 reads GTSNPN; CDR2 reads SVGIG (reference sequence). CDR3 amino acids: CAWSVSGGNNEQFF. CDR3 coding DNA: TGTGCCTGGAGTGTATCGGGGGGAAACAATGAGCAGTTCTTC.

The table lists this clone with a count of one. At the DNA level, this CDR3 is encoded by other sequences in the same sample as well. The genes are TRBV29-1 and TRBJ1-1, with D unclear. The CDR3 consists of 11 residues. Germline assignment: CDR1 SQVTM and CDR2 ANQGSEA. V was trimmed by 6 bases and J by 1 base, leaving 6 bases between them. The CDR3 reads CSVPGNTEAFF. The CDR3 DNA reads TGCAGCGTCCCGGGGAACACTGAAGCTTTCTTT.

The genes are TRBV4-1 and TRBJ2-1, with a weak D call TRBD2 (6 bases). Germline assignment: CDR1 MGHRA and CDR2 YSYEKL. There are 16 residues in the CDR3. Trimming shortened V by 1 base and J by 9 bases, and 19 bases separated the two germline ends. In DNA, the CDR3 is TGCGCCAGCAGCCAAGGGGGGAGGAGTAAGGGAGGTGAGCAGTTCTTC. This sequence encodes CASSQGGRSKGGEQFF.

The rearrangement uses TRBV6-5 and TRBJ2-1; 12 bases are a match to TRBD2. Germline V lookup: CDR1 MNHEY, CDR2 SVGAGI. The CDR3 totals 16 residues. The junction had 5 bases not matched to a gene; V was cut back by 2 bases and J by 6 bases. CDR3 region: CASSYQGLAGPNEQFF. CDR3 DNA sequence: TGTGCCAGCAGTTACCAGGGACTAGCGGGCCCCAATGAGCAGTTCTTC.

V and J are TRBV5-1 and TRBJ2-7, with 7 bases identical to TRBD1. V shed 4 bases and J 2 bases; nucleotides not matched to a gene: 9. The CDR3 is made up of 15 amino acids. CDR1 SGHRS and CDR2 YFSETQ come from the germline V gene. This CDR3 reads CASSPGQSDTYEQYF. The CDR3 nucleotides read TGCGCCAGCAGCCCGGGACAGAGTGATACCTACGAGCAGTACTTC.

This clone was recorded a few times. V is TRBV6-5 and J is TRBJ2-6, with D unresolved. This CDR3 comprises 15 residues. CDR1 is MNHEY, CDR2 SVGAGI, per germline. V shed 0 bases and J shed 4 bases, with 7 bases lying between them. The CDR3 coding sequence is TGTGCCAGCAGTTACTCGGGTACGGGGGCCAACGTCCTGACTTTC. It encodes CASSYSGTGANVLTF.

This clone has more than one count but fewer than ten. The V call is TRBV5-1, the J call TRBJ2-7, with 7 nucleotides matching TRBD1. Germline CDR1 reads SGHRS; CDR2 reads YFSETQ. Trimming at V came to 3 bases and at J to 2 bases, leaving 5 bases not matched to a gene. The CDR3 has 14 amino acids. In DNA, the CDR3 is TGCGCCAGCAGCTCGATCGGACAGGCCTACGAGCAGTACTTC. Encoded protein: CASSSIGQAYEQYF.

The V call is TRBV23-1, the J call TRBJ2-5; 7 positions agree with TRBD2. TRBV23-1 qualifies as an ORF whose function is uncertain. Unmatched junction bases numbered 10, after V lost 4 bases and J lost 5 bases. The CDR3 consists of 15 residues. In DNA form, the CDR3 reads TGCGCCAGCAGTCCTTCTACGGGGGGTTGCGAGACCCAGTACTTC. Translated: CASSPSTGGCETQYF.

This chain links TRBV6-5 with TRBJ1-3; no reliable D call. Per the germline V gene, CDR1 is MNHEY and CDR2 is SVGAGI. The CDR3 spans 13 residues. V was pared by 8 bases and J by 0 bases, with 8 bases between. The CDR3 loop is CASRTPSGNTIYF. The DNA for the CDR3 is TGTGCCAGCCGAACTCCCTCTGGAAACACCATATATTTT.

The CDR3 coding sequence is TGCAGCGTTAGGTACAGGGGGGATGATTCACCCCTCCACTTT. Its translation is CSVRYRGDDSPLHF. V and J are TRBV29-1 and TRBJ1-6; 8 bases map to TRBD1. The CDR3 runs 14 residues. Germline values: CDR1 SQVTM, CDR2 ANQGSEA. The ends lost 5 bases at V and 8 bases at J; junction bases unmatched: 8.

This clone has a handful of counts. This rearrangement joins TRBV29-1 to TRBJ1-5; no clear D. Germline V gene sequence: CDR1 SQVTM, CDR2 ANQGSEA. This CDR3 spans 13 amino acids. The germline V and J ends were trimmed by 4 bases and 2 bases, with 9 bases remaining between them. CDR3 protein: CSVGARGNQPQHF. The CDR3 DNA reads TGCAGCGTTGGGGCACGAGGCAATCAGCCCCAGCATTTT.

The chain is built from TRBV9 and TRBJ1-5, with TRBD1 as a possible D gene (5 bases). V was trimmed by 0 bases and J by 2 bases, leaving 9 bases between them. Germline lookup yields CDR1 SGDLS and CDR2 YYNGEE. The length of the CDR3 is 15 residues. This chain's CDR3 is CASSVEGHGNQPQHF. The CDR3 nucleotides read TGTGCCAGCAGCGTAGAAGGACACGGCAATCAGCCCCAGCATTTT.

CDR3 bases: TGTGCCAGCAGCGCCGGGACAGCCTATAATTCACCCCTCCACTTT. As protein: CASSAGTAYNSPLHF. This chain joins TRBV7-9 and TRBJ1-6; 7 bases align to TRBD1. CDR3 length: 15 amino acids. CDR1 and CDR2 (germline): SEHNR, FQNEAQ (reference sequence). V shed 5 bases, J shed 2 bases, and the junction held 3 bases outside the gene matches.

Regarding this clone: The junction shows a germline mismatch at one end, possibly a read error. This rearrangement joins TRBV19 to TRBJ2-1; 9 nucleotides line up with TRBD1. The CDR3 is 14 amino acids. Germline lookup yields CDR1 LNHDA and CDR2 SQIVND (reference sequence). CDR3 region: CASTGQGSSNEQFF. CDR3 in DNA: TGTGCCAGTACAGGACAGGGGTCCTCCAATGAGCAGTTCTTC.

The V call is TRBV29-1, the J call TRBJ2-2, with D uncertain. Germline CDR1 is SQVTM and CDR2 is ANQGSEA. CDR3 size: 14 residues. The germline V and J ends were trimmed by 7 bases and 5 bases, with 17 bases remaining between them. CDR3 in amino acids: CSARSRVLTGELFF. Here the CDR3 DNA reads TGCAGCGCCCGGTCTAGGGTCCTAACCGGGGAGCTGTTTTTT.

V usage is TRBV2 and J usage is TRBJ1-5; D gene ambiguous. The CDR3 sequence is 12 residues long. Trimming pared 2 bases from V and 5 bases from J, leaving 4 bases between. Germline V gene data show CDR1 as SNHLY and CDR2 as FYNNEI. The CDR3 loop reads CASSELHQPQHF. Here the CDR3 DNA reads TGTGCCAGCAGTGAACTCCATCAGCCCCAGCATTTT.

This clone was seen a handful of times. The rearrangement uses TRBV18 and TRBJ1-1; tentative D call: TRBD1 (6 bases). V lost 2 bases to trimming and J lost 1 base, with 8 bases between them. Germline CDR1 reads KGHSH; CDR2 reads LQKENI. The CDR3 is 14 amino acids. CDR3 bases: TGTGCCAGCTCACCATCGGGACAGAACACTGAAGCTTTCTTT. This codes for CASSPSGQNTEAFF.

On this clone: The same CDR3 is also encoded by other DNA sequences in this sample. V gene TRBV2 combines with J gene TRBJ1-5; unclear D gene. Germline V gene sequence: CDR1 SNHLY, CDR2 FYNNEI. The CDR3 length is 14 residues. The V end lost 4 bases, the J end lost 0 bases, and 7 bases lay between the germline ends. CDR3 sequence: CASSGSFSNQPQHF. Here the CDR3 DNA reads TGTGCCAGCAGTGGGTCATTTAGCAATCAGCCCCAGCATTTT.

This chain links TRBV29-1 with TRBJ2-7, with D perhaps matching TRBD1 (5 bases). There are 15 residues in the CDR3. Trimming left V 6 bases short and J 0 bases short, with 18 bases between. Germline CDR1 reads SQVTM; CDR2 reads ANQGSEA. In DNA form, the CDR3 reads TGCAGCGTGCACTTTGACAGTAGAAGCTCCTACGAGCAGTACTTC. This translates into CSVHFDSRSSYEQYF.

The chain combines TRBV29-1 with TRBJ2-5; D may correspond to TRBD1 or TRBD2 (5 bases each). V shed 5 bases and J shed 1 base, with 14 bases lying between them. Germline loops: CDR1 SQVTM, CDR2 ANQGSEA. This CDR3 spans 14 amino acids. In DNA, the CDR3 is TGCAGCGTTTCACCTGGGACCCGCCAAGAGACCCAGTACTTC. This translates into CSVSPGTRQETQYF.

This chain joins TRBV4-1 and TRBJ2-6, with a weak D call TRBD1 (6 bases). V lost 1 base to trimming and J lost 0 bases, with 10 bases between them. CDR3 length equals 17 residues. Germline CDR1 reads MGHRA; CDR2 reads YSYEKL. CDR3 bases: TGCGCCAGCAGCCAAGTGGGGACACGCTCTGGGGCCAACGTCCTGACTTTC. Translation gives CASSQVGTRSGANVLTF.

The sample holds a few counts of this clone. The CDR3 region has the DNA TGTGCCAGCAGCCCCCGCGAGGGGGGAGAGCAGTTCTTC. Translation: CASSPREGGEQFF. The chain employs TRBV7-3 and TRBJ2-1; D tentatively reads TRBD1 or TRBD2 (6 bases each). The CDR3 totals 13 residues. V shed 5 bases and J shed 10 bases, with 15 bases lying between them. Germline V lookup: CDR1 SGHTA, CDR2 FQGTGA.

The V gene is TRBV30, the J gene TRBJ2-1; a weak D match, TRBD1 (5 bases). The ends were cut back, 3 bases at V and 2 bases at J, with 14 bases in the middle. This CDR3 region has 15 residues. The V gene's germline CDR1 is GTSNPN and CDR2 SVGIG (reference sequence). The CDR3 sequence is CAWSTVSTAYNEQFF. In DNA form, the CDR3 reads TGTGCCTGGAGCACCGTCTCGACAGCCTACAATGAGCAGTTCTTC.

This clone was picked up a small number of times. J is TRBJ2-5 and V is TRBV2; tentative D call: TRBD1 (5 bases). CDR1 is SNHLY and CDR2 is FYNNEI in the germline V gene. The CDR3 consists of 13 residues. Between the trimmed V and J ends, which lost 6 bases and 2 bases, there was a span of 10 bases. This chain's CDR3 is CASSVDSQETQYF. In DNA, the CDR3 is TGTGCCAGCAGCGTCGACAGTCAAGAGACCCAGTACTTC.

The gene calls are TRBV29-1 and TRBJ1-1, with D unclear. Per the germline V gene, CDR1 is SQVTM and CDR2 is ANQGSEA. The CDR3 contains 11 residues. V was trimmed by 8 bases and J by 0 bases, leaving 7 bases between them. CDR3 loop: CSLGMNTEAFF. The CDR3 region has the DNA TGCAGCCTTGGGATGAACACTGAAGCTTTCTTT.